This passage covers 20 T cell receptor beta chains from one sample sequenced in a study of technical replicates of blood from a few donors (dated by TCRdb to about 2017). The library relied on the immunoSEQ multiplex PCR assay. In its TCRdb copy, this immuneACCESS table keeps in-frame sequences only and misses some clones. Where compared with another copy, unresolved V genes explain less than half of these, and the others have no known cause. The sample profile shows more than 65,000 clones; roughly 95% of them were found once. The ten largest make up about 0.41% of the sample. The sample consisted of T cells isolated from PBMCs. Every receptor here comes from a human donor in good health.

V is TRBV19 and J is TRBJ1-2; D might be TRBD1 (6 bases). Per germline, CDR1 LNHDA and CDR2 SQIVND (reference sequence). CDR3 length: 14 amino acids. V was pared by 10 bases and J by 4 bases, with 19 bases between. The CDR3, as DNA: TGTGCCACCAAAACTCAGGGGATCGTCTATGGCTACACCTTC. Translating gives CATKTQGIVYGYTF.

This chain uses TRBV9 with TRBJ2-2, with 8 bases matching TRBD1. Per the germline V gene, CDR1 is SGDLS and CDR2 is YYNGEE. V trimming: 6 bases; J trimming: 1 base; junction bases outside the gene matches: 5. CDR3 length equals 15 residues. The DNA of the CDR3 is TGTGCCAGCAACCGAGACAGGGGGAACACCGGGGAGCTGTTTTTT. It translates to CASNRDRGNTGELFF.

With regard to this clone: Germline and junction disagree at one end, which may indicate a read error. The gene calls are TRBV5-1 and TRBJ1-2; D ambiguous. Germline CDR1 is SGHRS and CDR2 is YFSETQ. The CDR3 covers 14 residues. CDR3 DNA: TGCGCCAGCACCTTGGCCGCGGATCGCTATGGCTACACCTTC. Protein sequence: CASTLAADRYGYTF.

The CDR3 region is CASSYSFPIHYEQYF. DNA for the CDR3: TGTGCCAGCAGTTACTCTTTCCCCATACACTACGAGCAGTACTTC. The rearrangement uses TRBV6-5 and TRBJ2-7, with D uncertain. V lost 0 bases to trimming and J lost 3 bases, with 12 bases between them. The CDR3 runs to 15 residues. Germline V gene sequence: CDR1 MNHEY, CDR2 SVGAGI.

This chain uses TRBV27 with TRBJ2-7, with D maybe TRBD2 (7 bases). The CDR3 has 14 amino acids. The V end lost 3 bases, the J end lost 3 bases, and 12 bases lay between the germline ends. CDR1 is MNHEY, CDR2 SMNVEV, per germline (reference sequence). The CDR3 coding sequence is TGTGCCAGCAGTTTTGGGAGGGGGGGCTACGAGCAGTACTTC. Translated, it gives CASSFGRGGYEQYF.

The gene calls are TRBV18 and TRBJ2-7; unclear D gene. Trimming took 3 bases from V and 3 from J, leaving 9 bases between them. CDR1 is KGHSH and CDR2 is LQKENI in the germline V gene. The length of the CDR3 is 13 residues. CDR3 nucleotide sequence: TGTGCCAGCTCACCCAGCAACAGCTACGAGCAGTACTTC. It specifies CASSPSNSYEQYF.

The chain recombines TRBV6-6 with TRBJ2-7; the D gene is possibly TRBD2 (5 bases). V was clipped by 6 bases and J by 6 bases, with 12 bases between them. The CDR3 totals 12 residues. The V gene's germline CDR1 is MNHNY and CDR2 SVGAGI (reference sequence). CDR3 sequence reads: CASSPGLGEQYF. The DNA for the CDR3 is TGTGCCAGCAGCCCGGGGTTAGGCGAGCAGTACTTC.

CDR3: CSARQGQGENTEAFF. In DNA, the CDR3 is TGCAGCGCCCGCCAGGGACAGGGAGAAAACACTGAAGCTTTCTTT. The chain links TRBV29-1 to TRBJ1-1; 9 bases fit TRBD1. This CDR3 region has 15 residues. With V trimmed by 7 bases and J by 2 bases, 11 bases remained unmatched. Germline lookup yields CDR1 SQVTM and CDR2 ANQGSEA. The full variable domain, with the rest looked up from reference TRBV29-1 and TRBJ1-1, is SAVISQKPSRDICQRGTSLTIQCQVDSQVTMMFWYRQQPGQSLTLIATANQGSEATYESGFVIDKFPISRPNLTFSTLTVSNMSPEDSSIYLCSARQGQGENTEAFFGQGTRLTVV.

V and J are TRBV9 and TRBJ2-2; a weak D match, TRBD2 (5 bases). This CDR3 has 16 amino acids. The V gene lost 4 bases and the J gene lost 0 bases, with 13 bases spanning the gap. Germline V gene lookup returns CDR1 SGDLS and CDR2 YYNGEE. CDR3 nucleotides: TGTGCCAGCAGCCCAGACTACAGCGCGAACACCGGGGAGCTGTTTTTT. Protein: CASSPDYSANTGELFF. The variable domain in full, completed from reference TRBV9 and TRBJ2-2, reads DSGVTQTPKHLITATGQRVTLRCSPRSGDLSVYWYQQSLDQGLQFLIQYYNGEERAKGNILERFSAQQFPDLHSELNLSSLELGDSALYFCASSPDYSANTGELFFGEGSRLTVL.

The rearrangement links TRBV7-3 to TRBJ1-1, with 7 bases identical to TRBD1. Per germline, CDR1 SGHTA and CDR2 FQGTGA. V lost 2 bases and J lost 0; bases outside the gene matches: 3. This CDR3 has 15 residues. The DNA of the CDR3 is TGTGCCAGCAGCTTATCGGGACAGATGAACACTGAAGCTTTCTTT. Translated, it gives CASSLSGQMNTEAFF.

The V and J genes are TRBV11-2 and TRBJ1-2; D may be TRBD1 (5 bases). Germline-derived CDR1 and CDR2 are SGHAT and FQNNGV. The CDR3 has 13 amino acids. V was cut by 1 base and J by 3 bases, with 6 bases left in between. The CDR3 is CASSLGRDYGYTF. CDR3 in DNA: TGTGCCAGCAGCTTAGGCAGGGACTATGGCTACACCTTC.

CDR3 region: CASSRGNQPQHF. Written as DNA, the CDR3 is TGTGCCAGCAGTAGGGGAAATCAGCCCCAGCATTTT. The gene calls are TRBV2 and TRBJ1-5, with D perhaps TRBD1 (5 bases). The V end was cut by 5 bases, the J end by 4 bases, with 6 bases between. Germline V lookup: CDR1 SNHLY, CDR2 FYNNEI. The CDR3 is made up of 12 amino acids.

This chain links TRBV7-8 with TRBJ2-2, with 9 bases fitting TRBD1. The CDR3 is made up of 16 amino acids. Per germline, CDR1 SGHVS and CDR2 FQNEAQ. Trimming removed 5 bases from V and 4 bases from J; junction bases left unmatched: 8. CDR3 region: CASSPQTGGITGELFF. Written as DNA, the CDR3 is TGTGCCAGCAGCCCCCAGACAGGGGGTATCACCGGGGAGCTGTTTTTT.

V and J are TRBV2 and TRBJ2-2; tentative D call: TRBD2 (6 bases). Trimming removed 2 bases from V and 2 bases from J, with 15 bases in between. CDR3 size: 17 residues. The germline CDR1 and CDR2 sequences are SNHLY and FYNNEI. The CDR3 nucleotides read TGTGCCAGCAGTGAAAGGCAGGCGGGGATCAACACCGGGGAGCTGTTTTTT. Its translation is CASSERQAGINTGELFF. The variable domain in full, with the rest retrieved from reference TRBV2 and TRBJ2-2, is EPEVTQTPSHQVTQMGQEVILRCVPISNHLYFYWYRQILGQKVEFLVSFYNNEISEKSEIFDDQFSVERPDGSNFTLKIRSTKLEDSAMYFCASSERQAGINTGELFFGEGSRLTVL.

The chain recombines TRBV29-1 with TRBJ2-3; D gene unclear. V lost 4 bases to trimming and J lost 0 bases, with 8 bases between them. The CDR3 has 13 amino acids. Germline CDR1 and CDR2: SQVTM and ANQGSEA. In DNA, the CDR3 is TGCAGCGTTGTCGTCCTTAGCACAGATACGCAGTATTTT. This gives the protein CSVVVLSTDTQYF.

The V call is TRBV5-1, the J call TRBJ2-7; 9 positions agree with TRBD1. The ends lost 0 bases at V and 4 bases at J; junction bases unmatched: 2. CDR1 and CDR2 from the germline V gene are SGHRS and YFSETQ. The CDR3 is 14 amino acids. Here the CDR3 reads CASSLVGQGYEQYF. CDR3 coding DNA: TGCGCCAGCAGCTTGGTTGGACAGGGGTACGAGCAGTACTTC. Drawing the rest from reference TRBV5-1 and TRBJ2-7, the complete variable domain is KAGVTQTPRYLIKTRGQQVTLSCSPISGHRSVSWYQQTPGQGLQFLFEYFSETQRNKGNFPGRFSGRQFSNSRSEMNVSTLELGDSALYLCASSLVGQGYEQYFGPGTRLTVT.

This chain connects TRBV7-2 to TRBJ2-5; 7 bases are a match to TRBD2. In germline, CDR1 is SGHTA, CDR2 FQGNSA. Germline trimming cut 5 bases from V and 2 bases from J; bases unmatched to any gene: 11. The CDR3 spans 16 residues. CDR3 DNA: TGTGCCAGCAGCCGGGGACTACCAGCCTCTCAAGAGACCCAGTACTTC. This translates into CASSRGLPASQETQYF.

The CDR3 coding sequence is TGCGCCAGCAGCCAAGAGGCAGGGGTGGTTGTCCCTTTAGCTGAAAAACTGTTTTTT. It encodes CASSQEAGVVVPLAEKLFF. The V and J genes are TRBV4-1 and TRBJ1-4; possible D gene TRBD1, 6 bases. Germline V CDR1 and CDR2: MGHRA, YSYEKL. The CDR3 has 19 amino acids. V shed 0 bases and J shed 7 bases, with 24 bases lying between them.

This sequence joins TRBV27 and TRBJ2-7; 7 nucleotides agree with TRBD2. The V gene's germline CDR1 is MNHEY and CDR2 SMNVEV (reference sequence). J was trimmed by 1 base and V by 7 bases; bases with no gene match: 13. The CDR3 covers 16 residues. CDR3 sequence (DNA): TGTGCCAGCACCATCTCCTCCGGGACTATATCCTACGAGCAGTACTTC. The encoded protein is CASTISSGTISYEQYF.

The chain uses TRBV12-5 and TRBJ1-5, with D perhaps TRBD1 (6 bases). The CDR3 is 20 amino acids. Germline CDR1 and CDR2: LGHNT and FRNRAP. V was cut by 0 bases and J by 1 base, with 22 bases left in between. CDR3 in amino acids: CASGLVPIGGRGGSNQPQHF. The DNA of the CDR3 is TGTGCTAGTGGTTTGGTACCCATTGGGGGCCGGGGGGGGAGCAATCAGCCCCAGCATTTT.